These 4 T cell receptor beta chains originate from one sample sequenced in a study of blood T cells in healthy people across ages (dated by TCRdb to the mid-2010s). Library construction relied on 5' RACE. Reads for this sample came from an Illumina HiSeq 2500. The second PCR ran for roughly 7 to 12 cycles and used a J-beta primer mix along with a sample-barcoded 5' primer. TCRdb reanalyzed the raw reads on its own, using fastp at Q25 for trimming and MiXCR for clone calling, and kept in-frame beta chains. Identical CDR3 proteins give one entry, which carries the most common genes and DNA. This sample has roughly 860,000 distinct CDR3 sequences in its table, and approximately 67% of those were observed once. Around a quarter of the sample lies in the top ten. The sequenced sample was blood. Receptors were obtained from a man between 25 and 39 years old in good health.

V gene TRBV6-1 combines with J gene TRBJ2-7; 7 nucleotides agree with TRBD1. The ends lost 8 bases at V and 0 bases at J; junction bases unmatched: 16. The CDR3 consists of 17 residues. In germline, CDR1 is MNHNS, CDR2 SASEGT. The CDR3 protein is CASPLTSTRDSSYEQYF. The CDR3 region has the DNA TGTGCCAGCCCCCTCACTTCAACCCGGGACAGCTCCTACGAGCAGTACTTC.

The rearrangement joins TRBV9 to TRBJ2-3; TRBD2 aligns across 10 bases. Trimming removed 4 bases from V and 6 bases from J; junction bases left unmatched: 8. CDR1 and CDR2 from the germline V gene are SGDLS and YYNGEE. The CDR3 is made up of 15 amino acids. CDR3 protein: CASSQLAGGSDTQYF. DNA of the CDR3: TGTGCCAGCAGCCAATTAGCGGGAGGCTCGGATACGCAGTATTTT.

CDR3 DNA: TGTGCCAGCAGTGCGGGACCCAACTACGAGCAGTACTTC. It specifies CASSAGPNYEQYF. The chain uses TRBV6-6 and TRBJ2-4; the D gene is possibly TRBD2 (6 bases). The DNA matches TRBJ2-7 better at its end, which makes the J call doubtful. Germline assignment: CDR1 MNHNY and CDR2 SVGAGI (reference sequence). This CDR3 is 13 amino acids long.

The CDR3 coding sequence is TGTGCCAGCAGCGTAGCGTTAAAAACCCTCCACTTT. It yields the protein CASSVALKTLHF. The rearrangement joins TRBV7-3 to TRBJ1-6; D ambiguous. Trimming took off 5 bases at V and 14 bases at J, with 13 bases between the two ends. Per germline, CDR1 SGHTA and CDR2 FQGTGA. The CDR3 extends over 12 amino acids.